These T cell receptor beta chains were read from a single sample in a study of T-cell memory formation after mild COVID-19. TCRdb re-derived calls from the 5' RACE reads in MiXCR, one entry per CDR3 protein. This table has around 300,000 distinct CDR3 sequences, around 13% appearing once. The sample comprised PBMCs or a T cell subset sorted from them (not recorded which). The receptors here all came from a man between 18 and 35 years old who had mild COVID-19 (a few samples of this study predate the infection). Cell type and time point are not known. CDR3s include the opening cysteine and the closing phenylalanine or tryptophan. Each record gives: V gene, clone size, D gene, J gene, CDR3 DNA, CDR3 protein. D genes are given only for firm matches. Size is stated for part of the rows, as once, few or many counts, or as a class when the clone is expanded.

V gene: TRBV4-1
clone size: -
D gene: TRBD2
J gene: TRBJ2-5
CDR3 DNA: TGCGCCAGCAGCCAAATAGCGGGGGGGAGGGAGACCCAGTACTTC
CDR3 protein: CASSQIAGGRETQYF

V gene: TRBV12-3/TRBV12-4
clone size: -
D gene: -
J gene: TRBJ1-1
CDR3 DNA: TGTGCCAGCGGTTTAAGCTGGACTGAAGCTTTCTTT
CDR3 protein: CASGLSWTEAFF

V gene: TRBV7-6
clone size: many
D gene: TRBD1
J gene: TRBJ2-4
CDR3 DNA: TGTGCCAGCAGCTTATGGGGGACAGGGCTAGCCAAAAACATTCAGTACTTC
CDR3 protein: CASSLWGTGLAKNIQYF

V gene: TRBV28
clone size: -
D gene: -
J gene: TRBJ1-1
CDR3 DNA: TGTGCCAGCAGTTTCGGTCGAAGGCCTGAAGCTTTCTTT
CDR3 protein: CASSFGRRPEAFF

V gene: TRBV7-9
clone size: -
D gene: -
J gene: TRBJ2-1
CDR3 DNA: TGTGCCAGCAGCTTGGAGTCCTGGGAGCAGTTCTTC
CDR3 protein: CASSLESWEQFF

V gene: TRBV27
clone size: few
D gene: -
J gene: TRBJ2-3
CDR3 DNA: TGTGCCAGCAGTTTAACGGCGGGACCCCTAGCGCAGTATTTT
CDR3 protein: CASSLTAGPLAQYF

V gene: TRBV15
clone size: -
D gene: -
J gene: TRBJ1-5
CDR3 DNA: TGTGCCACCAGCCGCGGGGCGAATCAGCCCCAGCATTTT
CDR3 protein: CATSRGANQPQHF

V gene: TRBV12-3/TRBV12-4
clone size: -
D gene: -
J gene: TRBJ1-2
CDR3 DNA: TGTGCCAGCAGTTTAAACCGCCCTGACTATGGCTACACCTTC
CDR3 protein: CASSLNRPDYGYTF

V gene: TRBV10-3
clone size: -
D gene: TRBD1
J gene: TRBJ1-1
CDR3 DNA: TGTGCCATCAGTGAGCCCGTGACAGGGAGGCGCACTGAAGCTTTCTTT
CDR3 protein: CAISEPVTGRRTEAFF

V gene: TRBV28
clone size: many
D gene: -
J gene: TRBJ1-5
CDR3 DNA: TGTGCCAGCAGTTTAGGGGGCTTTCAGCCCCAGCATTTT
CDR3 protein: CASSLGGFQPQHF

V gene: TRBV27
clone size: many
D gene: -
J gene: TRBJ1-6
CDR3 DNA: TGTGCCAGCAGTTCGAACATGGCTTCACCCCTCCACTTT
CDR3 protein: CASSSNMASPLHF

V gene: TRBV5-1
clone size: many
D gene: -
J gene: TRBJ1-1
CDR3 DNA: TGCGCCAGCAGCTCACAGGGTTATCGGACTGAAGCTTTCTTT
CDR3 protein: CASSSQGYRTEAFF

V gene: TRBV3-1
clone size: -
D gene: TRBD2
J gene: TRBJ2-1
CDR3 DNA: TGTGCCAGCAGCCAAGATTCAGGGGGTAGCGGGAGTTACAATGAGCAGTTCTTC
CDR3 protein: CASSQDSGGSGSYNEQFF

V gene: TRBV5-1
clone size: many
D gene: TRBD2
J gene: TRBJ2-3
CDR3 DNA: TGCGCCAGCAGCTTGGCATCCCTAGCGGGAACAGATACGCAGTATTTT
CDR3 protein: CASSLASLAGTDTQYF

V gene: TRBV19
clone size: -
D gene: -
J gene: TRBJ1-3
CDR3 DNA: TGTGCCAGTAGTATCGGGGACCCTGGAAACACCATATATTTT
CDR3 protein: CASSIGDPGNTIYF

V gene: TRBV6-5
clone size: few
D gene: -
J gene: TRBJ1-6
CDR3 DNA: TGTGCCAGCAGCCTCGAGGGCACCCCCGAAGGGAGTTCACCCCTCCACTTT
CDR3 protein: CASSLEGTPEGSSPLHF

V gene: TRBV15
clone size: many
D gene: -
J gene: TRBJ2-5
CDR3 DNA: TGTGCCACCAGCAGAGACCCGCTCGGGCAAGAGACCCAGTACTTC
CDR3 protein: CATSRDPLGQETQYF

V gene: TRBV5-1
clone size: many
D gene: TRBD1
J gene: TRBJ2-7
CDR3 DNA: TGCGCCAGCAGCTTAACCGGGACAGCCTACGAGCAGTACTTC
CDR3 protein: CASSLTGTAYEQYF

V gene: TRBV7-9
clone size: few
D gene: -
J gene: TRBJ1-5
CDR3 DNA: TGTGCCAGCAGCTTAGGTCCGGTATGGACAAATCAGCCCCAGCATTTT
CDR3 protein: CASSLGPVWTNQPQHF

V gene: TRBV7-9
clone size: few
D gene: -
J gene: TRBJ2-7
CDR3 DNA: TGTGCCAGCAGCCCGGGGATGGACTGGGCCTACGAGCAGTACTTC
CDR3 protein: CASSPGMDWAYEQYF

V gene: TRBV2
clone size: many
D gene: TRBD1
J gene: TRBJ1-5
CDR3 DNA: TGTGCCAGCAGTGAACCGGGACAGGACCAGCCCCAGCATTTT
CDR3 protein: CASSEPGQDQPQHF

V gene: TRBV20-1
clone size: -
D gene: TRBD1
J gene: TRBJ1-2
CDR3 DNA: TGCAGTGCTAGAGTTTGGACAGGGGGCCCGAGCTACACCTTC
CDR3 protein: CSARVWTGGPSYTF

V gene: TRBV11-2
clone size: few
D gene: -
J gene: TRBJ2-5
CDR3 DNA: TGTGCCAGCAGGTCTCCAGGAGCTTCCCAAGAGACCCAGTACTTC
CDR3 protein: CASRSPGASQETQYF

V gene: TRBV2
clone size: many
D gene: -
J gene: TRBJ1-2
CDR3 DNA: TGTGCCAGCAGCCTGACACGAATCACCTCGCACCCTTGGGGCTACACCTTC
CDR3 protein: CASSLTRITSHPWGYTF

V gene: TRBV6-5
clone size: -
D gene: -
J gene: TRBJ2-5
CDR3 DNA: TGTGCCAGCAGTTACTCTAGTATGAAAGGGGAAGAGACCCAGTACTTC
CDR3 protein: CASSYSSMKGEETQYF

V gene: TRBV7-9
clone size: -
D gene: -
J gene: TRBJ1-6
CDR3 DNA: TGTGCCAGAGGATCACCCCTCCACTTT
CDR3 protein: CARGSPLHF

V gene: TRBV6-1
clone size: -
D gene: -
J gene: TRBJ2-2
CDR3 DNA: TGTGCCAGCCGGGGCAGAGTAAACACCGGGGAGCTGTTTTTT
CDR3 protein: CASRGRVNTGELFF

V gene: TRBV6-2/TRBV6-3
clone size: -
D gene: TRBD1
J gene: TRBJ2-5
CDR3 DNA: TGTGCCAGCAGTAACACAGGGGCCCAAGAGACCCAGTACTTC
CDR3 protein: CASSNTGAQETQYF

V gene: TRBV10-3
clone size: -
D gene: TRBD1
J gene: TRBJ1-2
CDR3 DNA: TGTGCCATCAGAGGGACAGGGAAGGACTATGGCTACACCTTC
CDR3 protein: CAIRGTGKDYGYTF

V gene: TRBV9
clone size: few
D gene: -
J gene: TRBJ2-3
CDR3 DNA: TGTGCCAGCAGCGATTCTAGCGCAGATACGCAGTATTTT
CDR3 protein: CASSDSSADTQYF

V gene: TRBV5-1
clone size: -
D gene: -
J gene: TRBJ1-5
CDR3 DNA: TGCGCCAGCAGCTTTGGAGACAATCAGCCCCAGCATTTT
CDR3 protein: CASSFGDNQPQHF

V gene: TRBV6-5
clone size: -
D gene: TRBD2
J gene: TRBJ2-5
CDR3 DNA: TGTGCCAGCAGGAGCCCCGGGACTAGCGGGAGAGAGACCCAGTACTTC
CDR3 protein: CASRSPGTSGRETQYF

V gene: TRBV12-3/TRBV12-4
clone size: -
D gene: -
J gene: TRBJ1-2
CDR3 DNA: TGTGCCAGCAGGGAGGGATGGGACGGCTACACCTTC
CDR3 protein: CASREGWDGYTF

V gene: TRBV29-1
clone size: -
D gene: -
J gene: TRBJ2-3
CDR3 DNA: TGCAGCGTTTTGGACGGTGACACAGATACGCAGTATTTT
CDR3 protein: CSVLDGDTDTQYF

V gene: TRBV6-5
clone size: -
D gene: -
J gene: TRBJ2-3
CDR3 DNA: TGTGCCAGCAGTACCCTGAGGGGGGCCTTAGATACGCAGTATTTT
CDR3 protein: CASSTLRGALDTQYF

V gene: TRBV9
clone size: -
D gene: TRBD2
J gene: TRBJ2-1
CDR3 DNA: TGTGCCAGCAGCTCGGGGGAGCTAGCGGGGGACAATGAGCAGTTCTTC
CDR3 protein: CASSSGELAGDNEQFF

V gene: TRBV11-2
clone size: -
D gene: TRBD2
J gene: TRBJ2-3
CDR3 DNA: TGTGCCAGCAGACCGACTAGCGGTAGCACAGATACGCAGTATTTT
CDR3 protein: CASRPTSGSTDTQYF

V gene: TRBV5-1
clone size: few
D gene: -
J gene: TRBJ1-2
CDR3 DNA: TGCGCCAGCAGCCTAGAAGGGGGTTCCTCGGTCTATGGCTACACCTTC
CDR3 protein: CASSLEGGSSVYGYTF

V gene: TRBV6-6
clone size: -
D gene: -
J gene: TRBJ1-2
CDR3 DNA: TGTGCCAGCATCAAAGGGGGGTCGTTTGGCTACACCTTC
CDR3 protein: CASIKGGSFGYTF

V gene: TRBV4-2
clone size: many
D gene: -
J gene: TRBJ2-3
CDR3 DNA: TGTGCCAGCAGCCAAGCTGGGGGAGCAACAGATACGCAGTATTTT
CDR3 protein: CASSQAGGATDTQYF

V gene: TRBV7-6
clone size: -
D gene: -
J gene: TRBJ2-2
CDR3 DNA: TGTGCCAGCAGCCTAGGTCTAGCGCCGAACACCGGGGAGCTGTTTTTT
CDR3 protein: CASSLGLAPNTGELFF

V gene: TRBV7-9
clone size: many
D gene: TRBD1
J gene: TRBJ1-1
CDR3 DNA: TGTGCCAGCAGCCTATTGGACGGGACAGGGAGGAACACTGAAGCTTTCTTT
CDR3 protein: CASSLLDGTGRNTEAFF

V gene: TRBV7-9
clone size: -
D gene: TRBD2
J gene: TRBJ2-3
CDR3 DNA: TGTGCCAACGAACTAGCGGGGTTTTGGGGAGATACGCAGTATTTT
CDR3 protein: CANELAGFWGDTQYF

V gene: TRBV7-2
clone size: -
D gene: -
J gene: TRBJ2-7
CDR3 DNA: TGTGCCAGCAGCTTAGGTTCGGGACGATACGAGCAGTACTTC
CDR3 protein: CASSLGSGRYEQYF

V gene: TRBV20-1
clone size: -
D gene: -
J gene: TRBJ1-5
CDR3 DNA: TGCAGTGCCCCGCTTGGACTGTATAGCAATCAGCCCCAGCATTTT
CDR3 protein: CSAPLGLYSNQPQHF

V gene: TRBV5-1
clone size: -
D gene: -
J gene: TRBJ2-5
CDR3 DNA: TGCGCCAGCAGCTTGGTCGTCAGGGGGGAAGAGACCCAGTACTTC
CDR3 protein: CASSLVVRGEETQYF

V gene: TRBV7-3
clone size: -
D gene: -
J gene: TRBJ2-5
CDR3 DNA: TGTGCCAGCAGCGCCTCCCCGGGGGTGGAGACCCAGTACTTC
CDR3 protein: CASSASPGVETQYF

V gene: TRBV28
clone size: few
D gene: -
J gene: TRBJ1-2
CDR3 DNA: TGTGCCAGCAGTTTTTGGGCTTTAGTCGGGCCAGACAACTATGGCTACACCTTC
CDR3 protein: CASSFWALVGPDNYGYTF

V gene: TRBV2
clone size: few
D gene: -
J gene: TRBJ2-3
CDR3 DNA: TGTGCCAGCAAGCCGGACACAGATACGCAGTATTTT
CDR3 protein: CASKPDTDTQYF

V gene: TRBV5-6
clone size: -
D gene: TRBD1
J gene: TRBJ1-2
CDR3 DNA: TGTGCCAGCAGCCCGCCCGGGGCAGGGGGCGCCGGCTATGGCTACACCTTC
CDR3 protein: CASSPPGAGGAGYGYTF

V gene: TRBV6-2/TRBV6-3
clone size: -
D gene: -
J gene: TRBJ1-5
CDR3 DNA: TGTGCCAGCAGTAGGGACACCTACATCTATCAGCCCCAGCATTTT
CDR3 protein: CASSRDTYIYQPQHF

V gene: TRBV13
clone size: few
D gene: -
J gene: TRBJ2-3
CDR3 DNA: TGTGCCAGCAGCCACAGGGTGTCCGATACGCAGTATTTT
CDR3 protein: CASSHRVSDTQYF

V gene: TRBV20-1
clone size: -
D gene: TRBD1
J gene: TRBJ2-5
CDR3 DNA: TGCAGTGCTATCACCAAACAGGGGGCGTGGGAGACCCAGTACTTC
CDR3 protein: CSAITKQGAWETQYF

V gene: TRBV13
clone size: -
D gene: -
J gene: TRBJ1-2
CDR3 DNA: TGTGCCAGCAGCTTAGCTCGGACCGAGGTTTTGGGGGGCTACACCTTC
CDR3 protein: CASSLARTEVLGGYTF

V gene: TRBV4-1
clone size: -
D gene: -
J gene: TRBJ2-3
CDR3 DNA: TGCGCCAGCGAGGGCCGGGATACGCAGTATTTT
CDR3 protein: CASEGRDTQYF

V gene: TRBV7-2
clone size: few
D gene: -
J gene: TRBJ2-1
CDR3 DNA: TGTGCCAGCAGTTTGCGACAGAGGGGTTACAATGAGCAGTTCTTC
CDR3 protein: CASSLRQRGYNEQFF

V gene: TRBV4-2
clone size: -
D gene: -
J gene: TRBJ2-3
CDR3 DNA: TGTGCCAGCAGCCAAGGGTCAGGGAAAGATACGCAGTATTTT
CDR3 protein: CASSQGSGKDTQYF